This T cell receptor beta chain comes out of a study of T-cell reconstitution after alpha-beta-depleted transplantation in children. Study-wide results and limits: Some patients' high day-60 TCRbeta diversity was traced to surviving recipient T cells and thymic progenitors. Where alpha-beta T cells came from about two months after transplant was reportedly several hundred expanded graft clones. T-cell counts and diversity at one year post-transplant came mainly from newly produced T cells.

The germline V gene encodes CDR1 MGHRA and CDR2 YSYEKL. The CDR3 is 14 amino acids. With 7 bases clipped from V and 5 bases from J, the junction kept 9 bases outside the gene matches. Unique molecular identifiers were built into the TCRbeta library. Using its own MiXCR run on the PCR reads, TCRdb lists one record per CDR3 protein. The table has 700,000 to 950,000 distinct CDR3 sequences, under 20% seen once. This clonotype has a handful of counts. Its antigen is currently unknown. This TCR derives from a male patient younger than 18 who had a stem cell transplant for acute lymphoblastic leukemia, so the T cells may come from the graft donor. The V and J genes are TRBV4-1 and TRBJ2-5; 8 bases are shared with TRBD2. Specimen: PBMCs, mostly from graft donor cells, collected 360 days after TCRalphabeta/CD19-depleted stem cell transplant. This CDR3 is CASNDGRGLETQYF. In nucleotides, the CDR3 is TGCGCCAGCAACGACGGGAGGGGGTTGGAGACCCAGTACTTC.